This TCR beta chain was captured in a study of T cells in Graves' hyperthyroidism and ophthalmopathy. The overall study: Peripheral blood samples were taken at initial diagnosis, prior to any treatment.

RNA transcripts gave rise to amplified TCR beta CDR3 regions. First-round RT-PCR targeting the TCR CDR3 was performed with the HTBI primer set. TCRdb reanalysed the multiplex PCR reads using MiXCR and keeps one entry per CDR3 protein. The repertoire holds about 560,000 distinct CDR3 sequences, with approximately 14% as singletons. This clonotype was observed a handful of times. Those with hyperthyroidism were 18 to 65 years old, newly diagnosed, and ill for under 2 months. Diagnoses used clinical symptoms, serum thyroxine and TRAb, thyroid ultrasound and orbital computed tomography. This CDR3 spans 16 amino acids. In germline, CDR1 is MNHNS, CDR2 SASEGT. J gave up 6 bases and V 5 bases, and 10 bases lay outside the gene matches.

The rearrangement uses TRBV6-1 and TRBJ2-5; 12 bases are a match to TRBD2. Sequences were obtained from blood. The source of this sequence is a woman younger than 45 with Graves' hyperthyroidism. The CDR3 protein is CASSKPGLAGGKTQYF. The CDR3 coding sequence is TGTGCCAGCAGTAAACCGGGACTAGCGGGTGGAAAGACCCAGTACTTC.